Many counts were recorded for the clone carrying this TCR beta chain. No antigen is known for it. The data belong to a study of regulatory T cells in long-lasting Graves disease. Study details: The criterion for persistent Graves' disease was over 5 years of antithyroid drugs with positive TSH receptor antibodies.

Assembly of TCR beta libraries relied on iRepertoire HTBI primers together with Arm-PCR of CDR3 regions. Original methodology: Identification across samples found more than 55 TRBV and 15 or so TRBJ segments. MiXCR, applied by TCRdb to the multiplex PCR reads, yields one record per CDR3 protein. TCRdb's processing, not the study's, gives the V and J calls here. Of around 500,000 distinct CDR3 sequences in the sample, roughly 20% were seen once. Germline V lookup: CDR1 SGHVS, CDR2 FQNEAQ. V lost 1 base, J lost 8 bases, and 8 bases lay in between. The CDR3 loop spans 13 amino acids. As for time point: persistent/refractory GD, antithyroid drugs over 5 years with positive TRAb. PBMCs provided the RNA from which the TCR library was made. Peripheral blood, at about 10 milliliters, went into EDTA tubes. Overall study findings and caveats: Repertoires from persistent disease leaned toward TRBV28, TRBJ1-2 and TRBJ2-5.

This receptor was obtained from a female donor with Graves disease. This chain uses TRBV7-8 with TRBJ2-2; D uncertain. The specimen was peripheral blood mononuclear cells (PBMCs), collected when the disease was refractory, from a patient treated with antithyroid drugs. Written as DNA, the CDR3 is TGTGCCAGCAGCTTAGATGGTGCGGGGGAGCTGTTTTTT. Translating gives CASSLDGAGELFF.